Sequencing of this TCR beta chain was carried out in a study of cytomegalovirus exposure and HLA in healthy donors. On this clone: The antigen is unknown.

The PCR ran on 60 Vbeta and 13 Jbeta primers. The data were produced by immunoSEQ multiplex PCR, yet TCRdb's version contains in-frame clones alone and is incomplete. The data contain under 200,000 clones, around 75% of them singletons. Study conclusions and caveats: Later analysis associated a missense DCLRE1C variant with TCR beta V- and J-gene trimming.

V was shortened by 1 base and J by 4 bases, with 9 bases between the two germline ends. There are 14 residues in the CDR3. Germline lookup yields CDR1 SGHNT and CDR2 YENEEA. The sequence was obtained from a woman aged 30 to 39 in good health and CMV-seronegative. The material sequenced was PBMCs. This rearrangement joins TRBV11-3 to TRBJ2-3, with a tentative D call TRBD2 (6 bases). The CDR3 loop reads CASSLGGAADTQYF. The CDR3 DNA reads TGTGCCAGCAGCTTAGGCGGGGCGGCAGATACGCAGTATTTT.